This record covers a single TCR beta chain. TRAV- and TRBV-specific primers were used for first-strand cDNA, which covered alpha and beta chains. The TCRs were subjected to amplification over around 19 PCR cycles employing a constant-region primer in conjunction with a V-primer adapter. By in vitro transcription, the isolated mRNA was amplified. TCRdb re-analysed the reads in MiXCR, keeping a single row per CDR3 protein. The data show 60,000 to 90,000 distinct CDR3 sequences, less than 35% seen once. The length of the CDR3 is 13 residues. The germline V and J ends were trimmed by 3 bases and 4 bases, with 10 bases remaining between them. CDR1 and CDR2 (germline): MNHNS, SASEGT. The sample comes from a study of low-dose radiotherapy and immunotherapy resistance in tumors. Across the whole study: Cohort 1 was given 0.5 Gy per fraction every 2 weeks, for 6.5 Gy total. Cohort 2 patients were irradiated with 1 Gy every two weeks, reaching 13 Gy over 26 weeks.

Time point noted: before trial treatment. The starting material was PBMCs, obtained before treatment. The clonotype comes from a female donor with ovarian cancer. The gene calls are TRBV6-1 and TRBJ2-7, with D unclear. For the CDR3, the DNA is TGTGCCAGCAGTGAGTTCGCGCAGTACGAGCAGTACTTC. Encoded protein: CASSEFAQYEQYF.